The clone carrying this T cell receptor beta chain has just one count. A junction end diverges from the germline sequence, so it may reflect a read error. The library came from three nested PCR rounds adapted from ARM-PCR protocols. TCRdb re-analysed the multiplex PCR reads in MiXCR, keeping a single row per CDR3 protein. The table lists 50,000 or so distinct CDR3 sequences, around two thirds of them singletons. The template was RNA from unsorted bulk tissue. More than 3 cm separated this lung sample from the edge of the tumor. This record belongs to a study of tumor and adjacent non-tumor tissue in lung cancer. Study at large: Histology: 12 adenocarcinoma, 2 squamous cell carcinoma, 1 small cell lung cancer. Patients were aged roughly 30 to 76, ten or so men and about five women, stage I to III.

The germline gives CDR1 SGHNT, CDR2 YYREEE (reference sequence). The CDR3 contains 13 residues. Material: distant non-tumor lung tissue. The gene calls are TRBV5-4 and TRBJ2-5; weak D call: TRBD1 (5 bases). The receptor was isolated from a woman aged 55 to 70 with non-small cell lung cancer. This CDR3 reads CTSSLTVRETQYF. The CDR3 nucleotides read TGTACCAGCAGCTTGACAGTCCGAGAGACCCAGTACTTC. The full variable domain, rest sourced from reference TRBV5-4 and TRBJ2-5, is ETGVTQSPTHLIKTRGQQVTLRCSSQSGHNTVSWYQQALGQGPQFIFQYYREEENGRGNFPPRFSGLQFPNYSSELNVNALELDDSALYLCTSSLTVRETQYFGPGTRLLVL.